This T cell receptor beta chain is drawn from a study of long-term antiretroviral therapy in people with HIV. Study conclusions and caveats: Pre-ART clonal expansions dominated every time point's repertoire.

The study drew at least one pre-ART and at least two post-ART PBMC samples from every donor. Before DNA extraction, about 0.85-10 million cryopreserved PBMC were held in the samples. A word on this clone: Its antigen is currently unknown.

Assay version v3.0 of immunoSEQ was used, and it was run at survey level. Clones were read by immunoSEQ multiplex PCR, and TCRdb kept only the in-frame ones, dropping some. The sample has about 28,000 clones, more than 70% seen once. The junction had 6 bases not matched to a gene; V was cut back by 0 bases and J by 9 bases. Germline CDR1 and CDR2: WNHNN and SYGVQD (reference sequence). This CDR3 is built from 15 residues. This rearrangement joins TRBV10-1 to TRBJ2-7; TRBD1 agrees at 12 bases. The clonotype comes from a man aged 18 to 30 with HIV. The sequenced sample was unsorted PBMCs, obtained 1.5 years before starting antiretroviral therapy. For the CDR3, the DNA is TGCGCCAGCAGTGAGTCGTTGGGACAGGGGGCGACGCAGTACTTC. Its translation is CASSESLGQGATQYF.